The next 6 T cell receptor beta chains were all read from a single sample in a study of blood T cell repertoires in COVID-19 (dated by TCRdb to 2018 to 2021). The method was the immunoSEQ multiplex PCR assay. Not all clones reach the TCRdb copy of this immuneACCESS table, which keeps in-frame sequences only. Checked studies attribute under half of the gap to unresolved V genes and leave the rest unexplained. In all, the sample holds 150,000 or so clones, and 90% to 95% of those were seen once. Under 5% of the sample comes from the top ten. Sequences were obtained from peripheral blood. Every receptor here comes from a woman aged 45 to 65 with acute or convalescent COVID-19.

The rearrangement uses TRBV7-9 and TRBJ2-7; D possibly corresponds to TRBD2 (6 bases). The CDR3 consists of 12 residues. The germline V gene has CDR1 SEHNR and CDR2 FQNEAQ (reference sequence). Trimming removed 3 bases from V and 6 bases from J, with 9 bases in between. DNA for the CDR3: TGTGCCAGCAGCTTTGACGGGGGCGAGCAGTACTTC. Its translation is CASSFDGGEQYF.

The chain carries TRBV9 and TRBJ2-3, with D tentatively TRBD1 (6 bases). This CDR3 has 15 amino acids. Trimming left V 0 bases short and J 0 bases short, with 8 bases between. Germline values: CDR1 SGDLS, CDR2 YYNGEE. The chain's CDR3 is CASSVGDKSTDTQYF. In DNA, the CDR3 is TGTGCCAGCAGCGTAGGGGACAAGAGCACAGATACGCAGTATTTT.

The chain carries TRBV19 and TRBJ1-3, with unresolved D. The CDR3 runs to 17 residues. The germline V and J ends were trimmed by 7 bases and 0 bases, with 19 bases remaining between them. Germline assignment: CDR1 LNHDA and CDR2 SQIVND (reference sequence). For the CDR3, the DNA is TGTGCCAGTACTGACGACGGGTATACTTTCTCTGGAAACACCATATATTTT. Protein product: CASTDDGYTFSGNTIYF.

The genes are TRBV5-1 and TRBJ1-2; D uncertain. The V and J ends lost 0 bases and 6 bases respectively, with 6 bases between them. CDR3 length: 12 amino acids. Germline CDR1 reads SGHRS; CDR2 reads YFSETQ. As DNA, the CDR3 is TGCGCCAGCAGCTTGGACGGGAATGGCTACACCTTC. Translation gives CASSLDGNGYTF.

The chain employs TRBV19 and TRBJ1-2; 10 bases are shared with TRBD1. Germline CDR1 is LNHDA and CDR2 is SQIVND (reference sequence). The junction had 7 bases not matched to a gene; V was cut back by 4 bases and J by 5 bases. The CDR3 runs to 15 residues. Here the CDR3 reads CASSKTGGEIYGYTF. CDR3 nucleotides: TGTGCCAGTAGTAAGACAGGGGGCGAGATATATGGCTACACCTTC.

The chain combines TRBV30 with TRBJ2-2, with 15 bases identical to TRBD2. The CDR3 spans 20 residues. The junction had 8 bases not matched to a gene; V was cut back by 0 bases and J by 0 bases. Germline V gene sequence: CDR1 GTSNPN, CDR2 SVGIG (reference sequence). CDR3 DNA: TGTGCCTGGAGTGTAGTGCGGACTAGCGGGGGGGGACCGAACACCGGGGAGCTGTTTTTT. This codes for CAWSVVRTSGGGPNTGELFF.